The rows below give T cell receptor beta chains drawn from one sample of a study of cytomegalovirus exposure and HLA in healthy donors. Assay used: immunoSEQ multiplex PCR; TCRdb lists only in-frame clones, some missing. In the table there are some 230,000 clones, over 80% of which are singletons. Source material: PBMCs. The receptors come from a woman between 18 and 29 years old in good health and CMV-seronegative. Both conserved end residues are part of each CDR3. A D gene is named only where the DNA matches it firmly. Size is stated for part of the rows, as once, few or many counts, or as a class when the clone is expanded.

size: .; J: TRBJ1-5; D: .; V: TRBV5-4; DNA: TGTGCCAGCAGCCGAGTAGGGGATGGTCAGCCCCAGCATTTT; CDR3: CASSRVGDGQPQHF
size: few; J: TRBJ1-5; D: .; V: TRBV6-1; DNA: TGTGCCAGCAGTGAAGTGTCAGGGGATCGGCCCCAGCATTTT; CDR3: CASSEVSGDRPQHF
size: .; J: TRBJ2-5; D: .; V: TRBV7-3; DNA: TGTGCCAGCAGCCCCAGCGACCAAGAGACCCAGTACTTC; CDR3: CASSPSDQETQYF
size: .; J: TRBJ1-5; D: .; V: TRBV4-1; DNA: TGCGCCAGCAGCGGGGGGGGCAATCAGCCCCAGCATTTT; CDR3: CASSGGGNQPQHF
size: once; J: TRBJ2-5; D: .; V: TRBV12-5; DNA: TGTGCTAGTGGTCGCGTACGGACAGCACAACAACAAGAGACCCAGTACTTC; CDR3: CASGRVRTAQQQETQYF
size: .; J: TRBJ2-4; D: .; V: TRBV7-6; DNA: TGTGCCAGCAGACCCGTTACCGGGGGTCGGAACATTCAGTACTTC; CDR3: CASRPVTGGRNIQYF
size: few; J: TRBJ1-3; D: .; V: TRBV29-1; DNA: TGCAGCGGGAGGGCCTCTGGAAACACCATATATTTT; CDR3: CSGRASGNTIYF
size: .; J: TRBJ2-7; D: .; V: TRBV4-1; DNA: TGCGCCAGCAGTGTCCGGGATAACTACGAGCAGTACTTC; CDR3: CASSVRDNYEQYF
size: .; J: TRBJ1-2; D: TRBD1; V: TRBV9; DNA: TGTGCCAGCAGCGTCATCGACAGGGGGCTCGACGGCTACACCTTC; CDR3: CASSVIDRGLDGYTF
size: .; J: TRBJ1-1; D: .; V: TRBV2; DNA: TGTGCCAGCAGTAAACAGGGAAATTTCGCTGAAGCTTTCTTT; CDR3: CASSKQGNFAEAFF
size: .; J: TRBJ2-7; D: TRBD2; V: TRBV18; DNA: TGTGCCAGCTCACCTCCGGGACTAGCGGGAGCTAGCGAGCAGTACTTC; CDR3: CASSPPGLAGASEQYF
size: .; J: TRBJ1-2; D: .; V: TRBV7-8; DNA: TGTGCCAGCAGCTCTCTCAACCTTGACAGCTATGGCTACACCTTC; CDR3: CASSSLNLDSYGYTF
size: .; J: TRBJ1-2; D: .; V: TRBV4-1; DNA: TGCGCCAGCAGCCAAGATCTGGCAGGCTATGGCTACACCTTC; CDR3: CASSQDLAGYGYTF
size: .; J: TRBJ1-6; D: .; V: TRBV7-9; DNA: TGTGCCAGCAGCTTAGCGCGCCTTAATTCACCCCTCCACTTT; CDR3: CASSLARLNSPLHF
size: .; J: TRBJ2-5; D: TRBD2; V: TRBV7-7; DNA: TGTGCTAGCAGTCCCCGGCAATTTAGCGGGAGGGAAGAGACCCAGTACTTC; CDR3: CASSPRQFSGREETQYF
size: .; J: TRBJ1-1; D: TRBD1; V: TRBV5-4; DNA: TGTGCCAGCCGTGGTACAGGGGGCACTGAAGCTTTCTTT; CDR3: CASRGTGGTEAFF
size: .; J: TRBJ2-7; D: TRBD1; V: TRBV29-1; DNA: TGCAGCGTCAATGCCGAGACAGGGGGTTCCTACGAGCAGTACTTC; CDR3: CSVNAETGGSYEQYF
size: .; J: TRBJ2-7; D: .; V: TRBV7-9; DNA: TGTGCCAGCAGCTTAGGCCAACCCGGTTACGAGCAGTACTTC; CDR3: CASSLGQPGYEQYF
size: once; J: TRBJ1-2; D: TRBD1; V: TRBV28; DNA: TGTGCCGGGGCCGACAGGGGGCTTGGGGGTGGCCTAGATGGCTACACCTTC; CDR3: CAGADRGLGGGLDGYTF
size: .; J: TRBJ1-1; D: .; V: TRBV6-5; DNA: TGTGCCAGCAGTTACCACCGAGGGAACACTGAAGCTTTCTTT; CDR3: CASSYHRGNTEAFF
size: .; J: TRBJ1-2; D: TRBD1; V: TRBV7-3; DNA: TGTGCCAGCAGCCCTACAGGACAGGGGGTATATGGCTACACCTTC; CDR3: CASSPTGQGVYGYTF
size: once; J: TRBJ1-1; D: TRBD1; V: TRBV5-4; DNA: TGTGCCAGCAGATCAAGGACAGGAATGAACACTGAAGCTTTCTTT; CDR3: CASRSRTGMNTEAFF